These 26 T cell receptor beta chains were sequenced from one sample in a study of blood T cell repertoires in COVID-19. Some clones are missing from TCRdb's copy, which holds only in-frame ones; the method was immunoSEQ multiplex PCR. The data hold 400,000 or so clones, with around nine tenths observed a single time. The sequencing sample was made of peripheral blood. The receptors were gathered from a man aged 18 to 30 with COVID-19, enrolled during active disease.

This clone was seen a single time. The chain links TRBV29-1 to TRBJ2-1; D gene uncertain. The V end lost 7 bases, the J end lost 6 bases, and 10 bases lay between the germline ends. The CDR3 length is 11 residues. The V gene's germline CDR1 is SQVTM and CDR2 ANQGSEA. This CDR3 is CSAPLFNEQFF. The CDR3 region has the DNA TGCAGCGCCCCCCTATTCAATGAGCAGTTCTTC.

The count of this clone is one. The CDR3 reads CASSPPGTSGGPTDTQYF. CDR3 DNA: TGCGCCAGCAGCCCACCCGGGACTAGCGGGGGGCCTACAGATACGCAGTATTTT. The chain couples TRBV5-1 to TRBJ2-3, with 15 bases matching TRBD2. V gave up 4 bases and J gave up 3 bases; unmatched junction bases: 9. This CDR3 spans 18 amino acids. Germline V gene lookup returns CDR1 SGHRS and CDR2 YFSETQ.

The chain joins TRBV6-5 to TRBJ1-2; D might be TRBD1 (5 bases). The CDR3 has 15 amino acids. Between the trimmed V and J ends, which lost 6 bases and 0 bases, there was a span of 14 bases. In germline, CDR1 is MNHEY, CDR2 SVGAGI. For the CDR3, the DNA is TGTGCCAGCAGCCCCGTCGGGGGGGCTAACTATGGCTACACCTTC. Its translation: CASSPVGGANYGYTF.

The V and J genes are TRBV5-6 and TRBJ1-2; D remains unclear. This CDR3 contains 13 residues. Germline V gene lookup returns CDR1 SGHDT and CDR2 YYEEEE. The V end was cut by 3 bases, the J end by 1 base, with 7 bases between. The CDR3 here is CASSSTDNYGYTF. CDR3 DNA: TGTGCCAGCAGCTCTACAGATAACTATGGCTACACCTTC.

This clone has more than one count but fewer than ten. The CDR3 coding sequence is TGTGCCAGCTCACCTGGACAGGGCGGGCGCAATCAGCCCCAGCATTTT. Protein product: CASSPGQGGRNQPQHF. This sequence joins TRBV18 and TRBJ1-5; TRBD1 agrees at 8 bases. This CDR3 region has 16 residues. V dropped 3 bases and J dropped 2; count of bases not matched to a gene: 6. Germline values: CDR1 KGHSH, CDR2 LQKENI.

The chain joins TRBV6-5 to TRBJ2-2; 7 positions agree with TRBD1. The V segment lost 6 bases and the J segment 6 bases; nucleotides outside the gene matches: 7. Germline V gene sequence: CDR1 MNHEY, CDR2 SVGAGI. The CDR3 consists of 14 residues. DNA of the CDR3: TGTGCCAGCAGACCGGGACAGCAAGCCGGGGAGCTGTTTTTT. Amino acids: CASRPGQQAGELFF.

The CDR3 is CATSSWEGGHSYEQYF. The DNA of the CDR3 is TGTGCCACCAGCAGTTGGGAGGGAGGGCACTCCTACGAGCAGTACTTC. The chain couples TRBV15 to TRBJ2-7; TRBD2 agrees at 7 bases. The germline V gene has CDR1 LNHNV and CDR2 YYDKDF (reference sequence). CDR3 length: 16 residues. V gave up 3 bases and J gave up 0 bases; unmatched junction bases: 8. Full variable domain (rest looked up from reference TRBV15 and TRBJ2-7): DAMVIQNPRYQVTQFGKPVTLSCSQTLNHNVMYWYQQKSSQAPKLLFHYYDKDFNNEADTPDNFQSRRPNTSFCFLDIRSPGLGDTAMYLCATSSWEGGHSYEQYFGPGTRLTVT.

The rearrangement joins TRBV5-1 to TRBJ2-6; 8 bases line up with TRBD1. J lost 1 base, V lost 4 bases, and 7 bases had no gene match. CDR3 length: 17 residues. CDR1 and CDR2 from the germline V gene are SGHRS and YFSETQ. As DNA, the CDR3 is TGCGCCAGCAGCCTGGCAGGGGGCGGGTCTGGGGCCAACGTCCTGACTTTC. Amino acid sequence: CASSLAGGGSGANVLTF.

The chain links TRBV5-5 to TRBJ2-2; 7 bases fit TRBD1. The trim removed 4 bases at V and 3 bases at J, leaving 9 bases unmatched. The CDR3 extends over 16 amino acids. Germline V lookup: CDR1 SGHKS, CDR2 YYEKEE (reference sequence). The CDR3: CASSPLTGRDTGELFF. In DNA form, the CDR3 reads TGTGCCAGCAGCCCCCTGACAGGGCGAGACACCGGGGAGCTGTTTTTT.

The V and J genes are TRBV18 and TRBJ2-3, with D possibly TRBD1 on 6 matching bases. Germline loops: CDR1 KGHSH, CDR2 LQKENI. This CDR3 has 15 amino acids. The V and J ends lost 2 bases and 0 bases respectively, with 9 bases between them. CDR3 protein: CASSPLDSSTDTQYF. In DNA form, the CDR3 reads TGTGCCAGCTCACCATTGGACAGCAGCACAGATACGCAGTATTTT.

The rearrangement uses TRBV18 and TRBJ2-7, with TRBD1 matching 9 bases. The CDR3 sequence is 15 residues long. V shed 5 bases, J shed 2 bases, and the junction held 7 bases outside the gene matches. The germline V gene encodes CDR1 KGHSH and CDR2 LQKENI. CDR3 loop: CASSAGTGPPYEQYF. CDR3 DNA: TGTGCCAGCTCAGCCGGGACAGGGCCCCCCTACGAGCAGTACTTC.

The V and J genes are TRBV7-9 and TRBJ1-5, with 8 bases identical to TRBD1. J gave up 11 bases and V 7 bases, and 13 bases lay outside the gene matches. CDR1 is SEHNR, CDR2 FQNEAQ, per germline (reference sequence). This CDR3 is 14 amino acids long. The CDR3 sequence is CASKDGTGSLAQHF. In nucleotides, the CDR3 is TGTGCCAGCAAAGACGGGACAGGCTCGCTGGCCCAGCATTTT.

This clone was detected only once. CDR3 sequence reads: CASSQGGSRPYEQYF. The CDR3 DNA sequence: TGTGCCAGCAGCCAAGGAGGTAGTCGCCCCTACGAGCAGTACTTC. V gene TRBV14 combines with J gene TRBJ2-7; D ambiguous. Trimming cost V 1 base and J 2 bases, with 12 bases left between them. Germline CDR1 and CDR2: SGHDN and FVKESK. The CDR3 covers 15 residues.

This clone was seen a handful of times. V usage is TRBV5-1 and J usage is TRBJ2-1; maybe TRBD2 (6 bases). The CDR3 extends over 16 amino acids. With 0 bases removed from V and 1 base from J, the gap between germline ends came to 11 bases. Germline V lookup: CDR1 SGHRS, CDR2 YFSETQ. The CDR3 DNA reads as TGCGCCAGCAGCTTGGGGGGCGGGAATTCCTACAATGAGCAGTTCTTC. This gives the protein CASSLGGGNSYNEQFF.

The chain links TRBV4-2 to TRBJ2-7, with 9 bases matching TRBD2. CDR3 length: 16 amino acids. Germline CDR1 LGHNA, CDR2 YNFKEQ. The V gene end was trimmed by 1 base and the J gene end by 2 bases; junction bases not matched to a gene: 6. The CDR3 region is CASSQGRGGAAYEQYF. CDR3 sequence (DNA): TGTGCCAGCAGCCAAGGCCGCGGGGGGGCCGCCTACGAGCAGTACTTC.

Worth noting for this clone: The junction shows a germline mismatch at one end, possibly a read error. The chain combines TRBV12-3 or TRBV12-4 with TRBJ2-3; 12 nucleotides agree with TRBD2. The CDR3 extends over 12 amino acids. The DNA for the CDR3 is TGTGCCAGCAGTTCAAGGACTAGCGGGATAAATTTT. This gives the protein CASSSRTSGINF.

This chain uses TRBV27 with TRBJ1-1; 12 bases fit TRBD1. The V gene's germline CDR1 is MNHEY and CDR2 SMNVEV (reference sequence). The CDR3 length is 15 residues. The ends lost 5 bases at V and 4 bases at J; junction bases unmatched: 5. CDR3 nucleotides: TGTGCCAGCAGTAGGGGACAGGGGGCGATCACTGAAGCTTTCTTT. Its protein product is CASSRGQGAITEAFF.

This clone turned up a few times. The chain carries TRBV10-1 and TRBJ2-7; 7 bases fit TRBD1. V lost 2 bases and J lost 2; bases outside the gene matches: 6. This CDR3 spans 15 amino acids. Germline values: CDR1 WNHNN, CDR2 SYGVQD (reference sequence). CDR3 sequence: CASSEGGRGTYEQYF. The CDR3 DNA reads TGCGCCAGCAGTGAGGGTGGCAGGGGGACCTACGAGCAGTACTTC.

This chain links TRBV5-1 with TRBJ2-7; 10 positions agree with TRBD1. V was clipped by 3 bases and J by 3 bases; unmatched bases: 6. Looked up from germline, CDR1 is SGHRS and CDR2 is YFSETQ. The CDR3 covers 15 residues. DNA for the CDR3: TGCGCCAGCAGCTGGGATGACAGGGGGCTCTACGAGCAGTACTTC. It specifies CASSWDDRGLYEQYF.

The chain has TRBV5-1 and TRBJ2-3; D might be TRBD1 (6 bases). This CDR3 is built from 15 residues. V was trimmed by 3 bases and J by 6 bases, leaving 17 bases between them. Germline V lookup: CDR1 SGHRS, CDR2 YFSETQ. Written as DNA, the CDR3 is TGCGCCAGCAGCTACAATAACCAGGGGTCGGATACGCAGTATTTT. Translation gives CASSYNNQGSDTQYF. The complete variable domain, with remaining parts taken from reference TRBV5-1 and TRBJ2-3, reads KAGVTQTPRYLIKTRGQQVTLSCSPISGHRSVSWYQQTPGQGLQFLFEYFSETQRNKGNFPGRFSGRQFSNSRSEMNVSTLELGDSALYLCASSYNNQGSDTQYFGPGTRLTVL.

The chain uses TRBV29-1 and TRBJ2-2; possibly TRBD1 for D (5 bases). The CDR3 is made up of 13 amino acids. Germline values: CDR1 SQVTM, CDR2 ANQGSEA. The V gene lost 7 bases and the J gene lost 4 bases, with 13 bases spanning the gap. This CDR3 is CSATNQGTGELFF. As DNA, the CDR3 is TGCAGCGCAACGAACCAGGGCACCGGGGAGCTGTTTTTT.

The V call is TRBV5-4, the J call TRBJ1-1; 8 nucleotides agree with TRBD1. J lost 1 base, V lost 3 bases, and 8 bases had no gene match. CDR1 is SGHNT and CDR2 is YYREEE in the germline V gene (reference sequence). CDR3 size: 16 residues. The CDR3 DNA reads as TGTGCCAGCAGCTCTGGACAGGGTGGGGCGAACACTGAAGCTTTCTTT. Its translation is CASSSGQGGANTEAFF.

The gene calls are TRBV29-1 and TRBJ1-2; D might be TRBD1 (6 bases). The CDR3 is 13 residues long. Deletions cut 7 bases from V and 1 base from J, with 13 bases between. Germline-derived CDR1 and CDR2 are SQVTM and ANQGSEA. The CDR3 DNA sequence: TGCAGCGCGGGGGGCAGTTTTAACTATGGCTACACCTTC. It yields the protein CSAGGSFNYGYTF.

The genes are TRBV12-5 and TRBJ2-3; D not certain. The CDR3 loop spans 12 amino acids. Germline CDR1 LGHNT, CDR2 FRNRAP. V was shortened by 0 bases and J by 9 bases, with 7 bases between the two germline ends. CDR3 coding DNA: TGTGCTAGTGGTTTGGTTTCGGAGACGCAGTATTTT. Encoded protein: CASGLVSETQYF.

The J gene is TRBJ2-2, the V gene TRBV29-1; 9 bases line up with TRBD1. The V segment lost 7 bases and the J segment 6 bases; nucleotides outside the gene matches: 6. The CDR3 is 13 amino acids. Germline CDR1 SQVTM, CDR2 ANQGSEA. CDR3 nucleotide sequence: TGCAGCGCAACAGGGGGCAGAGCCGGGGAGCTGTTTTTT. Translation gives CSATGGRAGELFF.

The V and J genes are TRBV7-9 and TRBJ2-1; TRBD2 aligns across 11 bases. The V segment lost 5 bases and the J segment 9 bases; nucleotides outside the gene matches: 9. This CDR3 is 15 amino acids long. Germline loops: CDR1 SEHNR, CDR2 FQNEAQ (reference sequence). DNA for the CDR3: TGTGCCAGCAGCGCACTAGCGGGGGAAGGTAGTGAGCAGTTCTTC. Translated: CASSALAGEGSEQFF.